This TCR beta chain was found in a study of naive and memory T cell subsets. V lost 2 bases and J 1 base, leaving 9 bases between the germline ends. CDR3 length equals 14 residues. Germline-derived CDR1 and CDR2 are MGHRA and YSYEKL. The beta constant-region primer was an equimolar mix of two oligonucleotides covering TRBC1 and TRBC2. A single record per CDR3 protein comes from TCRdb applying MiXCR to the UMI-ligation and nested PCR reads. The profile shows 150,000 or so distinct CDR3 sequences, 15% to 20% of them singletons. The count of this clonotype is one. The rearrangement links TRBV4-1 to TRBJ2-7; a possible D gene is TRBD1 (5 bases). Sequences were obtained from naive CD4+ T cells from blood. This clonotype was obtained from a human donor in good health. The CDR3 region is CASSQLQVSYEQYF. For the CDR3, the DNA is TGCGCCAGCAGCCAACTACAGGTATCCTACGAGCAGTACTTC.